Listed here are 30 T cell receptor beta chains from one sample, sequenced in a study of spatial heterogeneity in lung cancer. Time point given: blood at routine non-recurrence follow-up after resection. MiXCR, applied by TCRdb to the 5' RACE reads, yields one record per CDR3 protein. This sample has over 95,000 distinct CDR3 sequences, with 11% found just once. The sample consisted of PBMCs, taken at follow-up. Receptors originate from a female donor with early-stage non-small cell lung cancer.

This clonotype has a handful of counts. CDR3 in amino acids: CASTQGYTQYF. The DNA for the CDR3 is TGTGCCAGCACTCAGGGATATACGCAGTATTTT. The rearrangement uses TRBV6-5 and TRBJ2-3, with a tentative D call TRBD1 (5 bases). This CDR3 has 11 residues. Deletions cut 7 bases from V and 7 bases from J, with 9 bases between. Germline V CDR1 and CDR2: MNHEY, SVGAGI.

The chain has TRBV3-1 and TRBJ2-1, with 9 bases aligning to TRBD1. CDR1 is LGHDT and CDR2 is YNNKEL in the germline V gene (reference sequence). This CDR3 is built from 13 residues. Trimming removed 4 bases from V and 9 bases from J; junction bases left unmatched: 4. This CDR3 reads CASSRGQGSEQFF. The DNA for the CDR3 is TGTGCCAGCAGCCGAGGACAGGGGTCTGAGCAGTTCTTC.

This clonotype was found a few times. The J gene is TRBJ2-3, the V gene TRBV9, with 8 bases that match TRBD2. V gave up 4 bases and J gave up 7 bases; unmatched junction bases: 14. Germline V CDR1 and CDR2: SGDLS, YYNGEE. The CDR3 sequence is 16 residues long. CDR3 loop: CASSPSPAGELNTQYF. CDR3 DNA: TGTGCCAGCAGCCCTTCCCCAGCGGGAGAATTGAATACGCAGTATTTT.

A remark on this clonotype: At one end the junction does not follow the germline gene, possibly because of a read error. The chain joins TRBV6-6 to TRBJ1-5; 9 nucleotides agree with TRBD1. The CDR3 runs 15 residues. CDR1 and CDR2 (germline): MNHNY, SVGAGI (reference sequence). CDR3 amino acids: CASSSSDRGNQPQHF. The CDR3 DNA follows: TGTGCCAGCAGTTCCTCGGACAGGGGCAACCAGCCCCAGCATTTT.

In this sample, this clonotype turned up a few times. This rearrangement joins TRBV7-8 to TRBJ2-3; 7 positions match TRBD2. The CDR3 length is 15 residues. The V gene's germline CDR1 is SGHVS and CDR2 FQNEAQ. The trim removed 5 bases at V and 3 bases at J, leaving 8 bases unmatched. The CDR3 sequence: CASSTWGGRTDTQYF. CDR3 coding DNA: TGTGCCAGCAGCACATGGGGCGGGAGAACAGATACGCAGTATTTT.

This clonotype was found many times. The rearrangement joins TRBV10-3 to TRBJ1-1; maybe TRBD1 (5 bases). The CDR3 runs to 14 residues. Germline CDR1 and CDR2: ENHRY and SYGVKD. V lost 4 bases to trimming and J lost 6 bases, with 15 bases between them. The CDR3 loop reads CAISVAPGFPEAFF. The CDR3 bases are TGTGCCATCAGTGTTGCTCCAGGGTTCCCTGAAGCTTTCTTT.

The chain uses TRBV6-6 and TRBJ1-1, with D possibly being TRBD1 (5 bases). Germline V gives CDR1 MNHNY, CDR2 SVGAGI (reference sequence). Trimming left V 3 bases short and J 2 bases short, with 7 bases between. The CDR3 is 13 amino acids. The CDR3: CASSYDRNTEAFF. In DNA, the CDR3 is TGTGCCAGCAGTTATGACAGAAACACTGAAGCTTTCTTT.

This clonotype came up a few times. The chain employs TRBV27 and TRBJ2-1; 7 bases fit TRBD2. The CDR3 contains 14 residues. CDR1 and CDR2 from the germline V gene are MNHEY and SMNVEV (reference sequence). J lost 3 bases, V lost 7 bases, and 6 bases had no gene match. The CDR3 nucleotides read TGTGCCAGCACTCGGCTAGCGGACTACAATGAGCAGTTCTTC. This encodes CASTRLADYNEQFF.

This clonotype has only a few counts. The V and J genes are TRBV3-1 and TRBJ1-5, with D uncertain. The germline CDR1 and CDR2 sequences are LGHDT and YNNKEL (reference sequence). CDR3 size: 12 residues. Trimming left V 3 bases short and J 5 bases short, with 5 bases between. The CDR3 is CASSHIDQPQHF. CDR3 sequence (DNA): TGTGCCAGCAGCCATATAGATCAGCCCCAGCATTTT. The variable domain in full, completed from reference TRBV3-1 and TRBJ1-5, reads DTAVSQTPKYLVTQMGNDKSIKCEQNLGHDTMYWYKQDSKKFLKIMFSYNNKELIINETVPNRFSPKSPDKAHLNLHINSLELGDSAVYFCASSHIDQPQHFGDGTRLSIL.

This clonotype was detected ten times or more. CDR3: CASSVGASGSVGEQFF. CDR3 sequence (DNA): TGTGCCAGCAGCGTAGGGGCTAGCGGGAGTGTGGGTGAGCAGTTCTTC. This chain connects TRBV9 to TRBJ2-1; 10 bases fit TRBD2. The CDR3 is 16 residues long. The V gene end was trimmed by 0 bases and the J gene end by 9 bases; junction bases not matched to a gene: 9. Germline-derived CDR1 and CDR2 are SGDLS and YYNGEE.

The sample holds many counts of this clonotype. The chain is built from TRBV4-1 and TRBJ2-3; TRBD2 aligns across 10 bases. Per germline, CDR1 MGHRA and CDR2 YSYEKL. This CDR3 has 16 residues. With V trimmed by 4 bases and J by 0 bases, 4 bases remained unmatched. CDR3 bases: TGCGCCAGCAGCCGTACGACTAGCGGGAGCACAGATACGCAGTATTTT. Amino acid sequence: CASSRTTSGSTDTQYF.

This clonotype appeared a few times. CDR3 sequence reads: CASSDGLAGANEQFF. Here the CDR3 DNA reads TGTGCCAGCAGTGACGGGCTAGCGGGGGCCAATGAGCAGTTCTTC. This chain uses TRBV25-1 with TRBJ2-1; 10 bases align to TRBD2. Unmatched junction bases numbered 5, after V lost 3 bases and J lost 6 bases. CDR1 and CDR2 (germline): MGHDK, SYGVNS. This CDR3 has 15 amino acids.

The chain recombines TRBV29-1 with TRBJ2-3; 9 nucleotides match TRBD2. Trimming at V came to 4 bases and at J to 4 bases, leaving 6 bases not matched to a gene. The CDR3 runs to 14 residues. Per germline, CDR1 SQVTM and CDR2 ANQGSEA. The CDR3 here is CSVGVSGGPDTQYF. CDR3 coding DNA: TGCAGCGTTGGGGTTAGCGGGGGACCAGATACGCAGTATTTT.

The chain joins TRBV7-9 to TRBJ1-1, with D possibly TRBD1 on 5 matching bases. Trimming removed 5 bases at V and 4 bases at J, with 20 bases between. CDR3 length: 16 amino acids. Germline CDR1 and CDR2: SEHNR and FQNEAQ (reference sequence). As DNA, the CDR3 is TGTGCCAGCAGCGCCTGGGGTTGGCAGGGAGGCACTGAAGCTTTCTTT. It yields the protein CASSAWGWQGGTEAFF.

This clonotype has at least ten counts. The CDR3: CASSVTGTFSTDTQYF. CDR3 nucleotides: TGTGCCAGCAGCGTAACCGGTACATTTAGCACAGATACGCAGTATTTT. The rearrangement joins TRBV11-1 to TRBJ2-3; no firm D call. V lost 5 bases to trimming and J lost 0 bases, with 15 bases between them. The CDR3 loop spans 16 amino acids. Germline V gene data show CDR1 as SGHAT and CDR2 as FQDESV (reference sequence). The full variable domain, completed using reference TRBV11-1 and TRBJ2-3, is EAEVAQSPRYKITEKSQAVAFWCDPISGHATLYWYRQILGQGPELLVQFQDESVVDDSQLPKDRFSAERLKGVDSTLKIQPAELGDSAMYLCASSVTGTFSTDTQYFGPGTRLTVL.

V gene TRBV20-1 combines with J gene TRBJ1-5; D not certain. Germline V lookup: CDR1 DFQATT, CDR2 SNEGSKA (reference sequence). The CDR3 is 14 residues long. Trimming took 3 bases from V and 5 from J, leaving 14 bases between them. Here the CDR3 DNA reads TGCAGTGCTAGTGAGACAAGGAGATATCAGCCCCAGCATTTT. Translating it yields CSASETRRYQPQHF.

This clonotype has a handful of counts. DNA of the CDR3: TGTGCCGTCCGGAGAGGGGGCACGATTAGGACCGGGGAGCTGTTTTTT. Protein product: CAVRRGGTIRTGELFF. This chain links TRBV12-3 or TRBV12-4 with TRBJ2-2; TRBD1 agrees at 7 bases. The CDR3 runs 16 residues. J lost 5 bases, V lost 11 bases, and 17 bases had no gene match.

This clonotype appeared many times. V and J are TRBV9 and TRBJ1-1; D unresolved. This CDR3 spans 15 amino acids. The V end lost 4 bases, the J end lost 2 bases, and 15 bases lay between the germline ends. The germline V gene has CDR1 SGDLS and CDR2 YYNGEE. The CDR3 region is CASSPDRQRNTEAFF. The CDR3, as DNA: TGTGCCAGCAGCCCAGATAGACAAAGAAACACTGAAGCTTTCTTT.

This sequence joins TRBV5-4 and TRBJ2-7, with 10 bases aligning to TRBD2. V shed 3 bases and J 4 bases; nucleotides not matched to a gene: 4. CDR3 length equals 14 residues. CDR1 SGHNT and CDR2 YYREEE come from the germline V gene (reference sequence). The CDR3 loop is CASSSRGLAYEQYF. In nucleotides, the CDR3 is TGTGCCAGCAGCTCCCGGGGACTAGCGTACGAGCAGTACTTC.

This clonotype was seen only a few times. The CDR3 protein is CASSLIGVEAFF. In DNA, the CDR3 is TGTGCCAGCAGCTTAATAGGGGTTGAAGCTTTCTTT. The chain couples TRBV5-5 to TRBJ1-1; possible D gene TRBD1, 5 bases. Trimming removed 2 bases from V and 7 bases from J, with 9 bases in between. There are 12 residues in the CDR3. Per germline, CDR1 SGHKS and CDR2 YYEKEE (reference sequence).

This clonotype was counted ten times or more. V and J are TRBV30 and TRBJ2-5; D ambiguous. Germline assignment: CDR1 GTSNPN and CDR2 SVGIG (reference sequence). V lost 5 bases to trimming and J lost 0 bases, with 10 bases between them. The CDR3 is made up of 13 amino acids. DNA for the CDR3: TGTGCCTGGGCCAGCACCGACCAAGAGACCCAGTACTTC. Protein sequence: CAWASTDQETQYF.

This clonotype was observed a single time. The genes are TRBV6-5 and TRBJ1-1; D gene unclear. The CDR3 length is 13 residues. V lost 2 bases and J lost 5, with 9 bases in between. The germline gives CDR1 MNHEY, CDR2 SVGAGI. The CDR3 DNA sequence: TGTGCCAGCAGTTACGCTCAGAAGACTGAAGCTTTCTTT. Its translation is CASSYAQKTEAFF.

This clonotype was seen more than once but under ten times. This chain joins TRBV11-2 and TRBJ2-7; 10 bases match TRBD1. The CDR3 length is 15 residues. V dropped 5 bases and J dropped 1; count of bases not matched to a gene: 5. Germline V gives CDR1 SGHAT, CDR2 FQNNGV. The chain's CDR3 is CASSARDRGSYEQYF. In nucleotides, the CDR3 is TGTGCCAGCAGCGCCCGGGACAGGGGATCCTACGAGCAGTACTTC.

This clonotype was seen many times. The chain links TRBV7-2 to TRBJ2-1, with D perhaps TRBD2 (5 bases). V dropped 5 bases and J dropped 9 bases, with 11 bases sitting between them. This CDR3 is built from 12 residues. CDR1 is SGHTA, CDR2 FQGNSA, per germline. DNA of the CDR3: TGTGCCAGCAGCCCGCAGGCGGGTGAGCAGTTCTTC. This translates into CASSPQAGEQFF.

The chain recombines TRBV28 with TRBJ2-2, with D perhaps assigned TRBD1 or TRBD2 (5 bases each). Trimming pared 6 bases from V and 9 bases from J, leaving 17 bases between. This CDR3 contains 14 residues. CDR1 and CDR2 from the germline V gene are MDHEN and SYDVKM. CDR3: CASSLGYGARELFF. The DNA for the CDR3 is TGTGCCAGCAGCCTCGGTTACGGGGCGAGGGAGCTGTTTTTT. Supplemented by reference TRBV28 and TRBJ2-2, the full variable domain reads DVKVTQSSRYLVKRTGEKVFLECVQDMDHENMFWYRQDPGLGLRLIYFSYDVKMKEKGDIPEGYSVSREKKERFSLILESASTNQTSMYLCASSLGYGARELFFGEGSRLTVL.

The chain combines TRBV18 with TRBJ1-1; D perhaps matches TRBD1 (6 bases). The germline CDR1 and CDR2 sequences are KGHSH and LQKENI. Trimming removed 2 bases at V and 0 bases at J, with 13 bases between. There are 16 residues in the CDR3. The CDR3 reads CASSPGGPWMNTEAFF. CDR3 coding DNA: TGTGCCAGCTCACCAGGGGGCCCGTGGATGAACACTGAAGCTTTCTTT.

This clonotype came up a few times. The chain carries TRBV4-2 and TRBJ2-7; D unresolved. V was cut by 4 bases and J by 3 bases, with 19 bases left in between. This CDR3 spans 16 amino acids. The V gene's germline CDR1 is LGHNA and CDR2 YNFKEQ. The CDR3 sequence: CASSPRAVLGDYEQYF. The CDR3, as DNA: TGTGCCAGCAGCCCCCGGGCCGTCCTGGGTGACTACGAGCAGTACTTC.

The chain links TRBV6-5 to TRBJ1-4, with 7 bases fitting TRBD1. The J segment lost 4 bases and the V segment lost 4 bases, leaving 6 bases of the junction unmatched. Germline loops: CDR1 MNHEY, CDR2 SVGAGI. The CDR3 spans 15 residues. The CDR3 coding sequence is TGTGCCAGCAGTTTCCGGGACAGCTTTAATGAAAAACTGTTTTTT. Translated: CASSFRDSFNEKLFF.

This clonotype was detected ten times or more. The chain has TRBV29-1 and TRBJ2-5, with 8 bases fitting TRBD1. The CDR3 sequence is 13 residues long. Germline assignment: CDR1 SQVTM and CDR2 ANQGSEA. V trimming: 8 bases; J trimming: 6 bases; junction bases outside the gene matches: 11. CDR3 nucleotide sequence: TGCAGCATCCAGGCAGGGGGCTCGAAGACCCAGTACTTC. This sequence encodes CSIQAGGSKTQYF.

A word on this clonotype: This sequence may be a read error, since a much larger clone differs from it by one base. The chain joins TRBV9 to TRBJ2-5; D possibly matches TRBD1 or TRBD2 (5 bases each). The germline V gene has CDR1 SGDLS and CDR2 YYNGEE. V was pared by 3 bases and J by 4 bases, with 13 bases between. The CDR3 is 14 residues long. CDR3 in DNA: TGTGCCAGCAGCGAGACAATAGGGACAGAGACCCAGTACTTC. As protein: CASSETIGTETQYF.